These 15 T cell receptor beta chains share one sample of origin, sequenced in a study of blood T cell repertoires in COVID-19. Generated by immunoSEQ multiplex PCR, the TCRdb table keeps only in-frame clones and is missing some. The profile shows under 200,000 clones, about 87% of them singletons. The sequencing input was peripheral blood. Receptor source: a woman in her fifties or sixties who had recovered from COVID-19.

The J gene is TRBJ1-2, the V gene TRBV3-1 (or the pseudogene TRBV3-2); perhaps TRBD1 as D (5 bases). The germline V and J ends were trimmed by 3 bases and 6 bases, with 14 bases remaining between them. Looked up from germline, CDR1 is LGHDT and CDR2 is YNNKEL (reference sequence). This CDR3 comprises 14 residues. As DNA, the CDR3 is TGTGCCAGCAGCCAGGACCTTGGACATCATGGCTACACCTTC. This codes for CASSQDLGHHGYTF.

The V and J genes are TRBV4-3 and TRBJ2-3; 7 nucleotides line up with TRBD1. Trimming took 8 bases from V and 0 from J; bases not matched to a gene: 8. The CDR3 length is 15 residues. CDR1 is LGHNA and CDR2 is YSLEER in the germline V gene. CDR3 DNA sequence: TGCGCCAGCGCCACAGGGGCTTTTAGCACAGATACGCAGTATTTT. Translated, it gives CASATGAFSTDTQYF.

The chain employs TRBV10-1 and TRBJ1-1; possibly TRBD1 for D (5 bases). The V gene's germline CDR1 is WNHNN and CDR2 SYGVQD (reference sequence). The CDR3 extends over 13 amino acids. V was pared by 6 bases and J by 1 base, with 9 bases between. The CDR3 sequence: CASRVGENTEAFF. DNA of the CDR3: TGCGCCAGCAGGGTAGGGGAGAACACTGAAGCTTTCTTT.

The CDR3 nucleotides read TGTGCCAGCAGTTTAAGGGGCGCTGGGGCCAACGTCCTGACTTTC. This translates into CASSLRGAGANVLTF. J is TRBJ2-6 and V is TRBV27; D is possibly TRBD1 (5 bases). Germline assignment: CDR1 MNHEY and CDR2 SMNVEV (reference sequence). This CDR3 contains 15 residues. V was shortened by 2 bases and J by 2 bases, with 7 bases between the two germline ends.

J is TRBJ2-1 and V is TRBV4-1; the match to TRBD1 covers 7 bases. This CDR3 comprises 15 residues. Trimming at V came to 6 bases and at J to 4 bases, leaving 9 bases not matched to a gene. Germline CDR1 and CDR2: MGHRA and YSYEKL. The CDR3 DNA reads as TGCGCCAGCAGACATAACAGGGGCGGGTACAATGAGCAGTTCTTC. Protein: CASRHNRGGYNEQFF.

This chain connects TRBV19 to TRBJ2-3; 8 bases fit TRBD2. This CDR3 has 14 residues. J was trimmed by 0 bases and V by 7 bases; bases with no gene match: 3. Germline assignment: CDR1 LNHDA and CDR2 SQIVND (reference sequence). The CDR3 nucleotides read TGTGCCAGTAAAGCTAGCGGGAGCACAGATACGCAGTATTTT. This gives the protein CASKASGSTDTQYF.

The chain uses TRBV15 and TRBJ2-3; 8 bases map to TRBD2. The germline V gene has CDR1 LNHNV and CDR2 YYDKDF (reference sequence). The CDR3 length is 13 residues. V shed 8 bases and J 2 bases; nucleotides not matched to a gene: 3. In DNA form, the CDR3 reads TGTGCCACCCACGGGGGGGCCACAGATACGCAGTATTTT. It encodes CATHGGATDTQYF.

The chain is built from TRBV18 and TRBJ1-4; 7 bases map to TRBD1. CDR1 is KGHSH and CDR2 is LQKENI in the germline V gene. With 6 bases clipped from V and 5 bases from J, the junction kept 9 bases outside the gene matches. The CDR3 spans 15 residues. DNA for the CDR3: TGTGCCAGCTCCGACGATTCCAGGGGGAATGAAAAACTGTTTTTT. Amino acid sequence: CASSDDSRGNEKLFF.

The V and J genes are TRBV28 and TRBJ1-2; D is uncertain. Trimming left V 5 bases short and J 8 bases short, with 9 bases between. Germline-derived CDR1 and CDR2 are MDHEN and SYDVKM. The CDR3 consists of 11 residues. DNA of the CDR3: TGTGCCAGCAGTCCCCTTGAGGGCTACACCTTC. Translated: CASSPLEGYTF.

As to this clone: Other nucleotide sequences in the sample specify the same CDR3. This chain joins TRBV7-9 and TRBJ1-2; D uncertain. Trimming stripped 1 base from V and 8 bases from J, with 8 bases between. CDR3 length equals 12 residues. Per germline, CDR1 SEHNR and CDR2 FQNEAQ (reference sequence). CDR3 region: CASSLGGGGYTF. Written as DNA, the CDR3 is TGTGCCAGCAGCTTAGGTGGTGGCGGCTACACCTTC.

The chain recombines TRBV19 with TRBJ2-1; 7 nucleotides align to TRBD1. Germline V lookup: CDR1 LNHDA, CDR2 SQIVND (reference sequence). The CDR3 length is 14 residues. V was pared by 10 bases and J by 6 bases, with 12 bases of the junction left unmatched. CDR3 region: CATGDKGAPNEQFF. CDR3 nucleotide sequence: TGTGCCACCGGTGACAAGGGGGCTCCCAATGAGCAGTTCTTC.

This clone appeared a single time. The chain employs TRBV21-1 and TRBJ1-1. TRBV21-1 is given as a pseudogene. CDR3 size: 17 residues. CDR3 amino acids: CASSKDRAGIPNTEAFF. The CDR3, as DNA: TGTGCCAGCAGCAAAGACCGGGCGGGGATCCCGAACACTGAAGCTTTCTTT.

The CDR3 DNA sequence: TGTGCCAGCAGCCTCCGGACTAGCGGTGCCTACGAGCAGTACTTC. This codes for CASSLRTSGAYEQYF. V is TRBV6-2 or TRBV6-3 and J is TRBJ2-7, with TRBD2 matching 10 bases. The CDR3 is 15 residues long. Germline CDR1 is MNHEY and CDR2 is SVGEGT. Losses at the gene ends were 6 bases for V and 2 bases for J; bases not matched to a gene: 7.

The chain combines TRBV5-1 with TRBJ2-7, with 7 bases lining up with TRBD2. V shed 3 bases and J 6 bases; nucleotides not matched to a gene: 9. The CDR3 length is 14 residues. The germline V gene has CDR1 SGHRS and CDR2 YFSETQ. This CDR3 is CASSSERGSAEQYF. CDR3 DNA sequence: TGCGCCAGCAGCTCGGAGCGGGGTAGTGCCGAGCAGTACTTC.

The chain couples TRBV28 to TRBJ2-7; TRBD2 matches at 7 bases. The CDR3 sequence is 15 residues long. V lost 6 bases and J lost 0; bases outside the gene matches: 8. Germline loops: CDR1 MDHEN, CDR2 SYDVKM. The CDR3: CASSQSGAISYEQYF. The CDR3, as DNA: TGTGCCAGCAGCCAAAGCGGGGCTATCTCCTACGAGCAGTACTTC.